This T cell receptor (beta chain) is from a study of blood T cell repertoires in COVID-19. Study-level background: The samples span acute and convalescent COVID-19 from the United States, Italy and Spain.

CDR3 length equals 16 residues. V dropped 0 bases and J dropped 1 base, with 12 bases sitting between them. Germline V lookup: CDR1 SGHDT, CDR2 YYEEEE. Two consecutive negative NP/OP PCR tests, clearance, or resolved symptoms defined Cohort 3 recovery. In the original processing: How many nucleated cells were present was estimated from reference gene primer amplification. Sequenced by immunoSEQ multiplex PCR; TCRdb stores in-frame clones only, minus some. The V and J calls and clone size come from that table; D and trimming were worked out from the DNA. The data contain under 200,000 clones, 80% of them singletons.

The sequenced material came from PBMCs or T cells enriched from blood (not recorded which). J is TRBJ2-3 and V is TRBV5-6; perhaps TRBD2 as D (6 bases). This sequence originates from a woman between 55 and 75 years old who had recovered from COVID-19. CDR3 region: CASSLEPGEGTDTQYF. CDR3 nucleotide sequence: TGTGCCAGCAGCTTGGAACCGGGAGAGGGCACAGATACGCAGTATTTT.